This TCR beta chain was documented in a study of cytomegalovirus exposure and HLA in healthy donors (dated by TCRdb to about 2017). In the study overall: According to an earlier analysis of a few hundred of the donors, about 190 million T cells yielded 117 million unique TCR beta sequences and about 280 Gb of sequence data. An early release covering roughly 640 HLA-typed donors comprised approximately 290 gigabases of sequencing data and 65 million to 100 million unique TCR sequences. Of the approximately 400 genotyped donors, 75% to 85% were placed in the genetic ancestry cluster associated with self-reported Caucasian donors. The study aimed to test whether signatures of past pathogen exposure could be identified by cataloging public T cell receptors. The study used immunosequencing to profile the T cell repertoires of under 700 subjects and linked those repertoires to cytomegalovirus serostatus. Besides the first cohort of hundreds of subjects, a separate validation cohort made up of about 120 different subjects was used. High-throughput TCR immunosequencing, statistical association of individual TCRs with disease status, and machine learning were combined to predict cytomegalovirus infection status. A later analysis re-examined previously published TCR beta repertoires from hundreds of donors and added high-resolution HLA genotyping to investigate patterns of TCR occurrence. Rather than drawing on any new phenotypic data, the later analysis identified candidate immune exposures from TCR beta sequences and the way those sequences occurred across donors. An earlier analysis of several hundred of the donors applied high-throughput TCR beta sequencing to assess whether each TCR beta V gene segment acted as functional or pseudogenic. Donor age, sex, ethnicity and CMV serostatus were collected together with the repertoire data. In a later genetic analysis, genome-wide SNP genotypes for about three fifths of the 666 donors were used, and that subset was treated as a discovery cohort. All discovery cohort repertoires had been generated on a single sequencing platform. Class I and class II HLA loci were covered by the typing at four-digit resolution. Typing coverage varied by locus: roughly 629-630 donors for A, B, C, DRB1 and DQB1; 500 to 550 for DQA1; more than 600 for DPA1; around 490 for DPB1. Because of strong linkage in the cohort, roughly five DR-DQ haplotypes were treated as single units for association and clustering. On average, about 200,000 unique TCR beta nucleotide sequences were sequenced per donor among several hundred genotyped donors of the cohort, with 15% to 20% of those sequences being non-productive. The full study reports these points: Presence/absence analyses assumed roughly uniform sequencing depth across donors, an assumption that may not hold. While some public TCRs were present in many individuals, most TCR sequences turned up only very rarely across donors. Because HLA typing was unavailable for some donors at each locus, only the typed subset was used in association tests. A few of the identified cytomegalovirus-associated TCR beta chains were confirmed in vitro to be specific for cytomegalovirus antigens. Linkage disequilibrium might explain the correlated functional status among segregating V segments, but an unknown experimental factor could not be ruled out. Compared with the 666-donor mean, donors in an Asian-associated ancestry cluster had fewer N-insertions in productive TCRs, according to a later genetic analysis. For the cohort, immune exposure information was limited to CMV serostatus. Only TCR beta chains were sequenced in this cohort, and the absence of alpha or paired-chain data limited detectable features. Because counts were too low, more than 15 rarely observed V segments, including chromosome 9 orphons, were left out of the earlier analysis of over 550 of the donors. V-gene and J-gene trimming of TCR beta chains was associated with a missense DCLRE1C variant in a later genetic analysis, and the association was replicated in an independent cohort. Most CMV-associated TCR beta chains appeared to be HLA-restricted in a later analysis, and the HLA associations seemed to be driven largely by CMV exposure. The authors suggested that the approach could potentially be generalized to other disease states and immunological phenotypes. Strong co-occurrence of HLA alleles, especially DR and DQ, made assigning TCR associations to individual alleles difficult. In a later analysis, HLA-associated TCR beta chains showed more clonal expansion and lower generation probabilities than non-associated chains that were equally common. According to a later analysis, parvovirus B19, influenza, CMV and Epstein-Barr virus appeared linked to several top co-occurrence clusters. A further reported finding was that TCR beta sequences accurately predicted the HLA-A and HLA-B alleles for most subjects in the first cohort. In a later analysis, the rate of TCR association differed among HLA loci, with DRB1 alleles having the most associated TCRs and HLA-C alleles having the fewest. A cluster of highly shared sequence variants was judged likely to be a technical artifact of the sequencing pipeline. At a false discovery rate of 0.05, a later analysis linked about 17,000 TCR beta sequences to specific HLA alleles. Broadly in line with IMGT annotations, most TCR beta V segments showed up in productive rearrangements about 87% or about 30% of the time in an earlier analysis of 587 of the donors. Because the 87-base-pair reads could not distinguish some IMGT-functional V segments, including TRBV6-2 and TRBV6-3, those segments were excluded. The classifier was reported to diagnose cytomegalovirus status with high specificity and sensitivity in both the original cohort and the validation cohort. In the study, about 150 TCR beta chains were listed as associated with cytomegalovirus.

The cohort was made up of approximately 670 healthy bone marrow donors. Cohort members were all nominally healthy when sampled, although unrecorded immune exposures were likely present. The donor was CMV seropositive and was included in the group of 289 seropositive cohort members. A peripheral blood sample was collected from each donor, and TCR beta sequencing was performed on peripheral blood mononuclear cells. Genomic DNA was extracted from the blood cell samples with the Qiagen DNeasy Blood Extraction Kit. This clone was counted only a few times. The clone's antigen remains unknown. An end of the junction differs from the germline gene, which may be a read error. Taken from the germline V gene (reference sequence), the CDR1 and CDR2 loops are SSHAT and FNYEAQ. From cysteine to phenylalanine, the CDR3 is 11 amino acids long. The sequence is cut down to CDR3 DNA, 33 bases in frame from base 1. The library was obtained by the immunoSEQ multiplex PCR assay. For the multiplex PCR, a mixture combining 60 forward primers for TCR Vbeta segments and 13 reverse primers for TCR Jbeta segments was used. A multiplex PCR assay on genomic DNA amplified the CDR3 region of rearranged TCR beta genes. The Illumina HiSeq System was used to sequence the amplified TCR beta libraries as 87-base-pair reads. As for how the authors treated the data: In a later analysis, 80 million or so unique TCR beta chains were counted across the approximately 640 repertoires, and around 11 million of these chains were shared by at least two donors. Raw reads were error-corrected and collapsed into unique sequences with a nearest-neighbor algorithm that merged closely related sequences to remove PCR and sequencing errors. CDR3 sequences were aligned to IMGT reference sequences to assign V, D and J gene segments. For a sequence to be retained, a match of at least six nucleotides was required to both a V gene segment and a J gene segment. Rearrangements were classified as productive when the CDR3 lacked stop codons and remained in frame with V and J, and all other rearrangements were classified as non-productive. Following IMGT convention, CDR3 was defined as the stretch from the second conserved V-encoded cysteine to the conserved J-encoded phenylalanine. Sequences without an unambiguous match to a single V gene segment were excluded from the earlier analysis of a few hundred of the donors. In an earlier analysis of about 590 of the donors, a V segment was called functional when productive rearrangements were above 56.7%, and segregating when the standard deviation between donors exceeded 5%. A statistical classification framework was developed to diagnose cytomegalovirus status using the catalog of TCR beta chain sequences. In a later analysis, V and J genes were assigned by comparing TCR nucleotide sequences against IMGT/GENE-DB human TR gene sequences. A later analysis assigned CDR3 sequences and most-parsimonious VDJ recombination scenarios with the TCRdist pipeline. A later analysis defined each TCR beta chain by its CDR3 amino acid sequence plus V-gene family, and excluded reads lacking a unique V-gene family. To address suspected cross-contamination and a sequencing artifact, a later analysis removed approximately 600 highly shared, low-generation-probability nucleotide sequences. A later analysis calculated a clonal expansion index for each public chain from normalized within-repertoire ranks of inferred template counts. In a later analysis, generation probabilities were computed using a VDJ recombination model fitted to out-of-frame rearrangements, and the results were checked against IGoR. In a later analysis, hypergeometric tests were used to score TCR-TCR, TCR-HLA and TCR-CMV co-occurrence, with a repertoire-size bias correction applied to TCR pairs. False discovery rates were estimated in a later analysis by permuting HLA or CMV assignments 20 times. In a later analysis, co-occurring TCRs were grouped with DBSCAN, and TCRdist sequence similarity was added when clustering was performed within HLA-allele-positive subsets. Co-occurrence clustering excluded repertoires with fewer than 30,000 or more than 120,000 public chains, plus five with anomalous nucleotide sharing. Sourced from immuneACCESS, this table was stored by TCRdb with only in-frame sequences that have V and J called. A share of the clones is absent; for the studies checked, an unresolved V gene accounts for under half, and the remainder has no known explanation. The V and J calls and clone size are taken from that table; D and trimming were inferred from the DNA. This sample holds 80,000 or so clones; 9.5% to 13% were observed only once. Over 20% of the sample comes from the top ten.

Sequenced input: PBMCs. The clonotype originates from a man aged 60-69 years in good health and CMV-seropositive. Recombination connected TRBV7-7 to TRBJ1-5; no D gene call is confident. Here the CDR3 is given as CASSLGSLSHF. The nucleotides are TGTGCTAGCAGCTTAGGGTCCCTATCGCATTTT. Reference TRBV7-7 and TRBJ1-5 genes cover what lies past the CDR3, so the full variable domain is GAGVSQSPRYKVTKRGQDVTLRCDPISSHATLYWYQQALGQGPEFLTYFNYEAQPDKSGLPSDRFSAERPEGSISTLTIQRTEQRDSAMYRCASSLGSLSHFGDGTRLSIL.